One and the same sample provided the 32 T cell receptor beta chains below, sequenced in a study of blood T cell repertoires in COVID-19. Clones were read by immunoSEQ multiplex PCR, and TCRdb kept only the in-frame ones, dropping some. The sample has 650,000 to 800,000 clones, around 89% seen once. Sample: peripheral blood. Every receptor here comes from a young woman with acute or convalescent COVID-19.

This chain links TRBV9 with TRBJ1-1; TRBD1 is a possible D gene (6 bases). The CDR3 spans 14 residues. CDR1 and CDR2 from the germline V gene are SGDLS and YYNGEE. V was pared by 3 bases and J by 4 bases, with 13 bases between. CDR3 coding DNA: TGTGCCAGCAGCGGTTCAGGGGCCTTCACTGAAGCTTTCTTT. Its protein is CASSGSGAFTEAFF. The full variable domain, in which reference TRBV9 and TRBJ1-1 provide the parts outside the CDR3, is DSGVTQTPKHLITATGQRVTLRCSPRSGDLSVYWYQQSLDQGLQFLIQYYNGEERAKGNILERFSAQQFPDLHSELNLSSLELGDSALYFCASSGSGAFTEAFFGQGTRLTVV.

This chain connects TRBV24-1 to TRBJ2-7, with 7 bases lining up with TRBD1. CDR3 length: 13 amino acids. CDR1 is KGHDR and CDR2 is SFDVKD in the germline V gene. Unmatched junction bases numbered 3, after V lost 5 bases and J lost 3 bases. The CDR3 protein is CATSAGQSYEQYF. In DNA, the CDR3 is TGTGCCACCAGTGCGGGACAGAGCTACGAGCAGTACTTC.

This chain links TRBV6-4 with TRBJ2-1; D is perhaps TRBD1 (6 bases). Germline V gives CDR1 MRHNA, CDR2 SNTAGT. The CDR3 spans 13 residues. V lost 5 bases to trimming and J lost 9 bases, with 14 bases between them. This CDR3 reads CASSNRDSAEQFF. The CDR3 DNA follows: TGTGCCAGCAGTAACAGGGATTCAGCTGAGCAGTTCTTC.

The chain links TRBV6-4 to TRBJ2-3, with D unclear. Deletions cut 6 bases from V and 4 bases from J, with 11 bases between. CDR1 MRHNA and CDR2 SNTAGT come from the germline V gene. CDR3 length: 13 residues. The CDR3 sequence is CASSPTEADTQYF. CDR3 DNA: TGTGCCAGCAGCCCGACTGAGGCAGATACGCAGTATTTT.

The CDR3 DNA reads TGTGCCAGCAAAAGCCCGGGACAGGGTCAACAGTATTTT. Its protein product is CASKSPGQGQQYF. The rearrangement uses TRBV27 and TRBJ2-3; 9 nucleotides align to TRBD1. Germline V gene lookup returns CDR1 MNHEY and CDR2 SMNVEV (reference sequence). The CDR3 is 13 amino acids. J gave up 12 bases and V 7 bases, and 11 bases lay outside the gene matches.

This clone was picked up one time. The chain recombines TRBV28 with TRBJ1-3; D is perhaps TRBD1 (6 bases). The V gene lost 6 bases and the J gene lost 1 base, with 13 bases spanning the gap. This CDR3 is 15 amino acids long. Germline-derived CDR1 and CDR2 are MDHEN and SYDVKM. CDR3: CASRPGAMSGNTIYF. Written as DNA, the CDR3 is TGTGCCAGCAGACCAGGGGCGATGTCTGGAAACACCATATATTTT.

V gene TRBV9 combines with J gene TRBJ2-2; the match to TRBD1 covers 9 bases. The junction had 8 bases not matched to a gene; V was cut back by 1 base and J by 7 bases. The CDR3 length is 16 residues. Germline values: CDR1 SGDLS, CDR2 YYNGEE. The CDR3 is CASSVSGQGPLGELFF. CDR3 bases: TGTGCCAGCAGCGTATCGGGACAGGGTCCGCTCGGGGAGCTGTTTTTT.

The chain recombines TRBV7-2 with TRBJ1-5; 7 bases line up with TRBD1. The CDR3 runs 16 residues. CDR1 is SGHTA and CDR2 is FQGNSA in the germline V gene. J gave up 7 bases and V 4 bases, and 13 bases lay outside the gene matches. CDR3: CASSSGSTGEGQPQHF. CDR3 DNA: TGTGCCAGCAGCTCGGGTTCCACAGGGGAAGGGCAGCCCCAGCATTTT.

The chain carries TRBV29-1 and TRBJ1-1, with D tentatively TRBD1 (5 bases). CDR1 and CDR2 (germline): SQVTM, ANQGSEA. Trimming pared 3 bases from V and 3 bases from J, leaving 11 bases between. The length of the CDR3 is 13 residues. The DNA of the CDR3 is TGCAGCGTTGAGGGGGGGACTTACACTGAAGCTTTCTTT. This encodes CSVEGGTYTEAFF.

Here the CDR3 reads CAIRDRPNQPQHF. CDR3 DNA sequence: TGTGCCATCAGGGACAGGCCCAATCAGCCCCAGCATTTT. This sequence joins TRBV10-3 and TRBJ1-5; 7 bases line up with TRBD1. The CDR3 consists of 13 residues. Germline CDR1 reads ENHRY; CDR2 reads SYGVKD. The junction had 2 bases not matched to a gene; V was cut back by 6 bases and J by 3 bases.

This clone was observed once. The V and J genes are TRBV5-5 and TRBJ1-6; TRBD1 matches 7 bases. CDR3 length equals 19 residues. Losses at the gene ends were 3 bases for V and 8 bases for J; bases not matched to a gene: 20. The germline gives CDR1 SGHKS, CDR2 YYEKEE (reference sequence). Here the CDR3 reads CASSSYYLQTGHIDSPLHF. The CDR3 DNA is TGTGCCAGCAGCTCATACTACCTACAGACAGGGCATATAGATTCACCCCTCCACTTT. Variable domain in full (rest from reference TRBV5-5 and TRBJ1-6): DAGVTQSPTHLIKTRGQQVTLRCSPISGHKSVSWYQQVLGQGPQFIFQYYEKEERGRGNFPDRFSARQFPNYSSELNVNALLLGDSALYLCASSSYYLQTGHIDSPLHFGNGTRLTVT.

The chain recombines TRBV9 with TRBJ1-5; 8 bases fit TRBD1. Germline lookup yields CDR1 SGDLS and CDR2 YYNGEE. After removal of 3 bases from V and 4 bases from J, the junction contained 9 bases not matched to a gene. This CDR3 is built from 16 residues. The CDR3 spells CASSAGGTGGNQPQHF. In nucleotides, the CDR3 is TGTGCCAGCAGCGCCGGAGGTACAGGGGGGAATCAGCCCCAGCATTTT.

For the CDR3, the DNA is TGTGCCAGTAGTATATATCAGGGAATCGGGGAGCTGTTTTTT. This translates into CASSIYQGIGELFF. The V and J genes are TRBV19 and TRBJ2-2, with D possibly matching TRBD1 (5 bases). CDR3 length: 14 amino acids. Trimming took off 2 bases at V and 7 bases at J, with 11 bases between the two ends. The V gene's germline CDR1 is LNHDA and CDR2 SQIVND (reference sequence). Looking up the rest from reference TRBV19 and TRBJ2-2 gives the full variable domain: DGGITQSPKYLFRKEGQNVTLSCEQNLNHDAMYWYRQDPGQGLRLIYYSQIVNDFQKGDIAEGYSVSREKKESFPLTVTSAQKNPTAFYLCASSIYQGIGELFFGEGSRLTVL.

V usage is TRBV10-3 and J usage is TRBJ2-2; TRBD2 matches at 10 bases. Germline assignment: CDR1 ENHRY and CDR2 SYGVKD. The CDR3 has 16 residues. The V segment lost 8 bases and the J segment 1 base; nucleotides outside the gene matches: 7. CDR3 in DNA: TGTGCCATCGGTCCTAGCGGGGGACTGAACACCGGGGAGCTGTTTTTT. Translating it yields CAIGPSGGLNTGELFF.

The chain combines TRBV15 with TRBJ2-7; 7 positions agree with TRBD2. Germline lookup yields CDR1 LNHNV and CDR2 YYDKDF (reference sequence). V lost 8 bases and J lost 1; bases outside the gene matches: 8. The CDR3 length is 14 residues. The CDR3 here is CATAAGVESYEQYF. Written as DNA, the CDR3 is TGTGCCACCGCCGCGGGGGTGGAATCCTACGAGCAGTACTTC.

The chain's CDR3 is CASSLRGQGVHEQFF. The CDR3 DNA sequence: TGTGCCAGCAGCCTAAGGGGACAGGGGGTACATGAGCAGTTCTTC. This chain connects TRBV7-3 to TRBJ2-1; 11 bases match TRBD1. With V trimmed by 5 bases and J by 8 bases, 8 bases remained unmatched. The CDR3 has 15 residues. Per the germline V gene, CDR1 is SGHTA and CDR2 is FQGTGA.

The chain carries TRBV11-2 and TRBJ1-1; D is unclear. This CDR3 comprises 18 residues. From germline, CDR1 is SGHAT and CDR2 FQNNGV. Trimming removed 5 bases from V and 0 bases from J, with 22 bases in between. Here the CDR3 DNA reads TGTGCCAGCAGCCACGAATTCCCCTACGCGGCGTTGAACACTGAAGCTTTCTTT. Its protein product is CASSHEFPYAALNTEAFF.

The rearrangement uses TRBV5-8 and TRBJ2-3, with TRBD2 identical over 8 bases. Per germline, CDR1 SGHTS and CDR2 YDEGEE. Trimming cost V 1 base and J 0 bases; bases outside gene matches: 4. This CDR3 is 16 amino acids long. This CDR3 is CASSLFSGGSTDTQYF. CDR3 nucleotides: TGTGCCAGCAGCTTGTTTTCGGGGGGGAGCACAGATACGCAGTATTTT.

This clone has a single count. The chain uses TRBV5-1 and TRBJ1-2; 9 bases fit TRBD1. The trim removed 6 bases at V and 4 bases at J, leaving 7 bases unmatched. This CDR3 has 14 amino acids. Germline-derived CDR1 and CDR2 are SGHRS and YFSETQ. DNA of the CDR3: TGCGCCAGCACCCCGGACAGGGGAAGCTATGGCTACACCTTC. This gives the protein CASTPDRGSYGYTF.

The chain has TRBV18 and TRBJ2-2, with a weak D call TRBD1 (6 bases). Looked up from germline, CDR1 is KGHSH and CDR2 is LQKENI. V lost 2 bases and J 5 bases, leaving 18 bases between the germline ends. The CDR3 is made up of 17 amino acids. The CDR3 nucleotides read TGTGCCAGCTCACCATTTAATGTCCAGGGGAGTACCGGGGAGCTGTTTTTT. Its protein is CASSPFNVQGSTGELFF.

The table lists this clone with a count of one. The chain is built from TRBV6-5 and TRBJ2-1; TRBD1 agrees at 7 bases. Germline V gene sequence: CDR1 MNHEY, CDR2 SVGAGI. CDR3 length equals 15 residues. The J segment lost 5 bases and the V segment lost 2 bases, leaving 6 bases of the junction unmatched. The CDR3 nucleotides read TGTGCCAGCAGTTACCTTGGGACAGCCAACAATGAGCAGTTCTTC. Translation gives CASSYLGTANNEQFF.

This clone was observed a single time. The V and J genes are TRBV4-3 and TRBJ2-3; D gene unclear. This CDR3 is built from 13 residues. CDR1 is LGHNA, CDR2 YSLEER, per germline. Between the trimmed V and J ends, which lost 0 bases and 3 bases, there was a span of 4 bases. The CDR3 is CASSQDSTDTQYF. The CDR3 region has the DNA TGCGCCAGCAGCCAAGATTCGACAGATACGCAGTATTTT.

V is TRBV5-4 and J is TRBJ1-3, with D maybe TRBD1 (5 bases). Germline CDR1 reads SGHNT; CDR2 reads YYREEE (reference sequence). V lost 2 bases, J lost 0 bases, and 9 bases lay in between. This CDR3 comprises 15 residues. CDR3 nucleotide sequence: TGTGCCAGCAGCTTCGACCAGGGCTCTGGAAACACCATATATTTT. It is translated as CASSFDQGSGNTIYF.

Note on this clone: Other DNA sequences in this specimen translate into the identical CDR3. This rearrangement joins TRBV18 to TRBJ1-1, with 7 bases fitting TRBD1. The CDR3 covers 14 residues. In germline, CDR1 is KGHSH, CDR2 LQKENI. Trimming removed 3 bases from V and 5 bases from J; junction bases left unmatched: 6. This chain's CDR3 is CASSPTPGGTEAFF. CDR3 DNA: TGTGCCAGCTCACCCACTCCAGGGGGTACTGAAGCTTTCTTT.

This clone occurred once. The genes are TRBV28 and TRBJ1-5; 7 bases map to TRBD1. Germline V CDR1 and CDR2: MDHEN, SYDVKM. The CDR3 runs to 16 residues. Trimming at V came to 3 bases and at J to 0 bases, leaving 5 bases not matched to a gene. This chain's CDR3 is CASSFRRGVSNQPQHF. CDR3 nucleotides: TGTGCCAGCAGTTTTCGCAGGGGGGTTAGCAATCAGCCCCAGCATTTT.

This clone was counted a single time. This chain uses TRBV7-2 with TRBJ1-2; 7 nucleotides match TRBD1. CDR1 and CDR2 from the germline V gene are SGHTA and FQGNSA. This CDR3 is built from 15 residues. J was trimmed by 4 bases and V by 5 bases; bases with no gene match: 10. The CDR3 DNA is TGTGCCAGCAGCCCAAACAGGGGCCATGGCTATGGCTACACCTTC. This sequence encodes CASSPNRGHGYGYTF. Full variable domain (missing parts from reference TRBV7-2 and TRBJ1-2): GAGVSQSPSNKVTEKGKDVELRCDPISGHTALYWYRQSLGQGLEFLIYFQGNSAPDKSGLPSDRFSAERTGGSVSTLTIQRTQQEDSAVYLCASSPNRGHGYGYTFGSGTRLTVV.

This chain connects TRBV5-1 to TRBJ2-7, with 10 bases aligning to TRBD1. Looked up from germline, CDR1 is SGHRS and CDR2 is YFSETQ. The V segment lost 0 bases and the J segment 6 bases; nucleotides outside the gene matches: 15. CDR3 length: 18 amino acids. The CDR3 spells CASSLGWFIGTGDVEQYF. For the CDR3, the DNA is TGCGCCAGCAGCTTGGGGTGGTTTATCGGGACAGGGGATGTCGAGCAGTACTTC.

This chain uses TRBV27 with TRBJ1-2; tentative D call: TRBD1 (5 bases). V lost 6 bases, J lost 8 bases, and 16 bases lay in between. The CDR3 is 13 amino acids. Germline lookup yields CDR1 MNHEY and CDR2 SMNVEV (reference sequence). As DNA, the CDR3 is TGTGCCAGCAGCGTGCGTGGTGGGGGGGGCTACACCTTC. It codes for CASSVRGGGGYTF.

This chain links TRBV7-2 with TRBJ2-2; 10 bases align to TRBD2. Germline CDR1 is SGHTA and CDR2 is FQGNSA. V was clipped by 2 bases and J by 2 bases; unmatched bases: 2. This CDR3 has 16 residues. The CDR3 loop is CASSLSGGANTGELFF. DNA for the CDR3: TGTGCCAGCAGCTTAAGCGGGGGGGCCAACACCGGGGAGCTGTTTTTT.

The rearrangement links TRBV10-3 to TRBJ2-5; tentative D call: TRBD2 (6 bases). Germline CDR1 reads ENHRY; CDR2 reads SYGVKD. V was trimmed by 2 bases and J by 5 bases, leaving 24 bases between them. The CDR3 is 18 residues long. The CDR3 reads CAISEEEGPVGEGETQYF. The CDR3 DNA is TGTGCCATCAGTGAGGAGGAGGGACCGGTAGGGGAAGGTGAGACCCAGTACTTC.

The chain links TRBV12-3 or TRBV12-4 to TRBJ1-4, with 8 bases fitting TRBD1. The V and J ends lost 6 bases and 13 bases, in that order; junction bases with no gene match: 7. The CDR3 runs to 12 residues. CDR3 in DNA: TGTGCCAGCAGCCCGGGACAGGTCACACTGTTTTTT. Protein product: CASSPGQVTLFF.

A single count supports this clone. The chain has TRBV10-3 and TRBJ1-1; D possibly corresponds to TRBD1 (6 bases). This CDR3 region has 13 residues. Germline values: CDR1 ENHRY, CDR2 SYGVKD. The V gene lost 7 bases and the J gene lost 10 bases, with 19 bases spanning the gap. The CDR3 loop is CAIKGEGGGRAFF. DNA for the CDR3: TGTGCCATCAAGGGAGAGGGAGGGGGTAGAGCTTTCTTT.